A selection of T cell receptor beta chains follows, all from one sample in a study of preoperative IRX-2 immunotherapy in early breast cancer. Sequencing was performed with immunoSEQ multiplex PCR; in TCRdb, only in-frame clones are kept and a portion is missing. The data hold 15,000 to 25,000 clones, with about 85% observed a single time. The sequences come from lymph node tissue, collected after IRX-2 immunotherapy. These receptors were collected from a human donor with breast cancer. Both conserved end residues are part of each CDR3. The order of the fields is D gene, clone size, J gene, V gene, CDR3 protein, CDR3 DNA. The D gene is left open where the match is weak. A clone size is listed for some rows: how often the clone was seen (once, few, many), or a class if it is expanded.

- - TRBJ2-5 TRBV29-1 CSVNLMGETQYF TGCAGCGTTAACTTGATGGGAGAGACCCAGTACTTC
TRBD2 few TRBJ2-5 TRBV14 CASSHKTRTSGSETQYF TGTGCCAGCAGCCACAAAACGAGGACTAGCGGGTCGGAGACCCAGTACTTC
- - TRBJ1-6 TRBV6-8 CASSPGNSPLHF TGTGCCAGCAGTCCCGGTAATTCACCCCTCCACTTT
- few TRBJ2-6 TRBV14 CASSQVGGVTGANVLTF TGTGCCAGCAGCCAAGTCGGGGGCGTGACTGGGGCCAACGTCCTGACTTTC
- - TRBJ1-5 TRBV12-5 CASKRQGQQPQHF TGTGCCAGCAAACGCCAGGGGCAACAGCCCCAGCATTTT
TRBD2 - TRBJ2-1 TRBV12-5 CASGLGLAGNNEQFF TGTGCTAGTGGTCTTGGACTAGCGGGGAACAATGAGCAGTTCTTC
TRBD2 - TRBJ2-1 TRBV28 CATAPEREYNEQFF TGTGCCACCGCCCCTGAGCGGGAGTACAATGAGCAGTTCTTC
- - TRBJ1-2 TRBV18 CASSPLAGEVNGYTF TGTGCCAGCTCACCCCTGGCAGGGGAAGTGAATGGCTACACCTTC
- - TRBJ2-2 TRBV11-3 CASSSISPLTGGKTGELFF TGTGCCAGCAGCTCAATATCCCCGCTGACGGGGGGCAAAACCGGGGAGCTGTTTTTT
- - TRBJ2-1 TRBV28 CASSFSSAGSYNEQFF TGTGCCAGCAGTTTTTCTTCGGCCGGATCCTACAATGAGCAGTTCTTC
- once TRBJ2-1 TRBV11-3 CASTIHAGYNEQFF TGTGCCAGCACCATCCATGCGGGATACAATGAGCAGTTCTTC
- - TRBJ2-1 TRBV5-1 CASSFKGPTYNEQFF TGCGCCAGCAGCTTTAAGGGTCCGACCTACAATGAGCAGTTCTTC
- few TRBJ1-3 TRBV6-8 CASGVSSGNTIYF TGTGCCAGCGGGGTGAGCTCTGGAAACACCATATATTTT
TRBD2 - TRBJ2-1 TRBV6-8 CASRVHGGRDYNEQFF TGTGCCAGCCGCGTCCATGGCGGGAGAGACTACAATGAGCAGTTCTTC
TRBD1 - TRBJ1-1 TRBV11-3 CASSPKTGLNTEAFF TGTGCCAGCAGCCCAAAGACAGGGCTGAACACTGAAGCTTTCTTT
TRBD2 - TRBJ2-1 TRBV14 CASSPTASGGNEQFF TGTGCCAGCAGCCCGACCGCTAGCGGAGGCAATGAGCAGTTCTTC
TRBD1 - TRBJ1-4 TRBV18 CASSPSRTGDEKLFF TGTGCCAGCTCACCCTCTCGGACAGGGGATGAAAAACTGTTTTTT
TRBD2 once TRBJ2-3 TRBV19 CASSMGGLADTQYF TGTGCCAGTAGTATGGGAGGGCTTGCAGATACGCAGTATTTT
- - TRBJ2-7 TRBV29-1 CSVDRPEGFRYF TGCAGCGTTGACCGCCCCGAGGGGTTCCGGTACTTC
TRBD1 - TRBJ1-5 TRBV19 CASSRGTGVQPQHF TGTGCCAGTAGCCGAGGGACAGGGGTTCAGCCCCAGCATTTT
- - TRBJ1-2 TRBV6-1 CASSEQIYGYTF TGTGCCAGCAGTGAACAGATATATGGCTACACCTTC
TRBD1 - TRBJ1-3 TRBV11-3 CASSRQGAGGNTIYF TGTGCCAGCAGCCGCCAGGGGGCGGGTGGAAACACCATATATTTT
- - TRBJ1-1 TRBV6-8 CASRPGLGGGTEAFF TGTGCCAGCAGACCCGGCCTAGGAGGTGGCACTGAAGCTTTCTTT
- few TRBJ1-1 TRBV28 CASSLLNTEAFF TGTGCCAGCAGTTTATTGAACACTGAAGCTTTCTTT
- - TRBJ1-2 TRBV19 CASSMRGGRGYGYTF TGTGCCAGTAGTATGCGCGGGGGCAGGGGCTATGGCTACACCTTC
TRBD2 - TRBJ2-2 TRBV11-3 CASSSGLAGATGELFF TGTGCCAGCAGCTCAGGACTAGCGGGAGCAACCGGGGAGCTGTTTTTT
- - TRBJ1-1 TRBV18 CVSSPRQGLNTEAFF TGTGTCAGCTCACCACGGCAGGGTTTGAACACTGAAGCTTTCTTT
- - TRBJ2-4 TRBV10-2 CASRRAPRENIQYF TGCGCCAGCAGGCGGGCCCCCCGCGAAAACATTCAGTACTTC
- - TRBJ2-1 TRBV18 CASSPRPRQSPYNEQFF TGTGCCAGCTCACCCAGGCCGCGACAGTCCCCCTACAATGAGCAGTTCTTC
- - TRBJ1-3 TRBV6-8 CASSYLAATGNTIYF TGTGCCAGCAGTTACCTGGCAGCGACTGGAAACACCATATATTTT
- few TRBJ2-3 TRBV18 CASSLPTGQQYF TGTGCCAGCTCACTGCCCACGGGACAGCAGTATTTT
TRBD1 - TRBJ1-4 TRBV6-8 CATARTGESGEKLFF TGTGCCACCGCAAGGACAGGGGAATCTGGAGAAAAACTGTTTTTT
TRBD2 - TRBJ2-5 TRBV6-8 CASRGLAGKETQYF TGTGCCAGCAGAGGACTAGCGGGGAAAGAGACCCAGTACTTC
TRBD1 - TRBJ1-1 TRBV6-8 CASRRQGVNTEAFF TGTGCCAGTCGGCGACAGGGGGTGAACACTGAAGCTTTCTTT
- - TRBJ2-2 TRBV19 CASSIQGPGELFF TGTGCCAGTAGTATACAGGGACCCGGGGAGCTGTTTTTT
- - TRBJ2-1 TRBV11-3 CASSYKRDSSYNEQFF TGTGCCAGCAGCTACAAGAGGGATTCCTCCTACAATGAGCAGTTCTTC
- - TRBJ1-6 TRBV6-8 CASRLGTESSYNSPLHF TGTGCCAGCAGACTTGGGACGGAGAGCTCCTATAATTCACCCCTCCACTTT
- - TRBJ1-2 TRBV14 CASSPHNYGYTF TGTGCCAGCAGCCCACACAACTATGGCTACACCTTC
TRBD1 - TRBJ1-5 TRBV6-8 CASSYSTGVRSNQPQHF TGTGCCAGCAGTTACTCGACAGGGGTTCGGAGCAATCAGCCCCAGCATTTT
- - TRBJ2-7 TRBV11-3 CASSPRRALSYEQYF TGTGCCAGCAGCCCCCGAAGGGCCCTCTCCTACGAGCAGTACTTC
- - TRBJ1-1 TRBV30 CAWSSRWDTEAFF TGTGCCTGGAGTAGCAGATGGGACACTGAAGCTTTCTTT
- - TRBJ1-4 TRBV18 CASSRGTGTNEKLFF TGTGCCAGCTCACGAGGGACGGGGACAAATGAAAAACTGTTTTTT
- few TRBJ1-3 TRBV15 CATSRARGAYSGNTIYF TGTGCCACCAGCAGAGCGAGAGGAGCTTACTCTGGAAACACCATATATTTT
TRBD2 - TRBJ2-4 TRBV6-8 CASSRSGGPRNIQYF TGTGCCAGCAGTCGTAGCGGGGGCCCCCGCAACATTCAGTACTTC
TRBD2 - TRBJ2-3 TRBV18 CASSPTAGGGTDTQYF TGTGCCAGCTCACCCACGGCGGGAGGGGGCACAGATACGCAGTATTTT
TRBD1 few TRBJ1-4 TRBV30 CAWSVLGQGDEKLFF TGTGCCTGGAGTGTCTTGGGACAGGGGGATGAAAAACTGTTTTTT
- - TRBJ2-7 TRBV28 CASSPLSRDEQYF TGTGCCAGCAGTCCACTATCCAGGGACGAGCAGTACTTC
- - TRBJ1-4 TRBV1 CASSQVGDEKLFF TGCGCCAGCAGCCAAGTCGGGGATGAAAAACTGTTTTTT
TRBD2 - TRBJ2-1 TRBV12-5 CASGTRTSGRPGQFF TGTGCTAGTGGTACCCGGACTAGCGGGAGACCGGGGCAGTTCTTC
TRBD1 - TRBJ1-3 TRBV5-1 CASSFLPTEGASGNTIYF TGCGCCAGCAGCTTTTTGCCCACTGAGGGGGCAAGTGGAAACACCATATATTTT
TRBD1 - TRBJ1-2 TRBV28 CASLRDSWNYGYTF TGTGCCAGCCTAAGGGACAGCTGGAACTATGGCTACACCTTC
- - TRBJ1-1 TRBV6-8 CASSYSGATEAFF TGTGCCAGCAGTTATTCGGGGGCCACTGAAGCTTTCTTT
- once TRBJ2-2 TRBV6-8 CASSYFYTGELFF TGTGCCAGCAGTTACTTTTACACCGGGGAGCTGTTTTTT
- once TRBJ2-1 TRBV6-8 CASSPPGGLSYNEQFF TGTGCCAGCAGTCCGCCTGGGGGCTTGTCCTACAATGAGCAGTTCTTC
- few TRBJ2-2 TRBV19 CASTLYTGELFF TGTGCCAGTACCCTATACACCGGGGAGCTGTTTTTT
- - TRBJ1-2 TRBV18 CASSGGRIMGYTF TGTGCCAGCTCTGGGGGACGGATTATGGGCTACACCTTC
- - TRBJ2-3 TRBV28 CASKEAGSTDTQYF TGTGCCAGCAAGGAGGCTGGAAGCACAGATACGCAGTATTTT
- - TRBJ1-2 TRBV10-3 CAISESIIYGYTF TGTGCCATCAGTGAGTCGATCATCTATGGCTACACCTTC
TRBD2 - TRBJ2-3 TRBV5-1 CASTSGVAGDTQYF TGCGCCAGCACCTCAGGGGTAGCGGGGGATACGCAGTATTTT
- - TRBJ2-3 TRBV19 CASSPLGSRGTDTQYF TGTGCCAGTAGTCCTCTTGGCTCGCGGGGCACAGATACGCAGTATTTT